A selection of T cell receptor beta chains follows, all from one sample in a study of blood T cell repertoires in COVID-19. This table comes from immunoSEQ multiplex PCR, and its TCRdb copy is limited to in-frame clones, with some not included. The repertoire includes about 58,000 clones, 85% to 90% of them detected once, and roughly 1.4% sits in the top ten. The sample comprised peripheral blood. Receptor source: a man aged 60 to 75 with acute or convalescent COVID-19. Each CDR3 is given with its conserved first and last residue. Each record gives: V gene, clone size, CDR3 protein. The size of a clone is reported for some rows only, either as once, few or many, or as a class for expanded clones.

TRBV6-6,.,CASSLPRGQGAGEKLFF
TRBV7-2,.,CASSKADNEQFF
TRBV19,.,CASSIVAGVETQYF
TRBV5-4,.,CASSLTGNTEAFF
TRBV28,.,CASSSVPGQKIYNEQFF
TRBV7-9,.,CASSLATGPHYEQYF
TRBV5-1,.,CASSRLAGAGTDTQYF
TRBV28,once,CASSLTSGSGVGELFF
TRBV27,.,CASSLLVRLALNEQFF
TRBV5-1,.,CASSFGAGGRNEQFF
TRBV27,.,CASSGPSGIEQYF
TRBV28,.,CASTPRLGGIGELFF
TRBV14,.,CASSQDILTQYF
TRBV16,.,CASSQSLRRQMHTDTQYF
TRBV7-2,.,CASSLGLAGPQETQYF
TRBV28,.,CASSLTRTNEKLFF
TRBV30,.,CAWNEGADTQYF
TRBV6-2/TRBV6-3,.,CASSYSGQGLGNEQYF